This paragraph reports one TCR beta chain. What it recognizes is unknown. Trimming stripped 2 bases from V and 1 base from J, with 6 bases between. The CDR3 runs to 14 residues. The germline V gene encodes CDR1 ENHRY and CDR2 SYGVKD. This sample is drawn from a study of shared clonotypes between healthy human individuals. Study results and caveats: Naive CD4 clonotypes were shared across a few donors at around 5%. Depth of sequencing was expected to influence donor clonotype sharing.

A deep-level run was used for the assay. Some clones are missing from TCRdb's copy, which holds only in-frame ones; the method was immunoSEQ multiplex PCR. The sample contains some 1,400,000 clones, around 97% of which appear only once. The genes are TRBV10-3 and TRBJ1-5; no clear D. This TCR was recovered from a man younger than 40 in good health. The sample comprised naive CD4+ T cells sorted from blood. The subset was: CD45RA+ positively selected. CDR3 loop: CAISEIKSNQPQHF. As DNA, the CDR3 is TGTGCCATCAGTGAGATAAAAAGCAATCAGCCCCAGCATTTT.